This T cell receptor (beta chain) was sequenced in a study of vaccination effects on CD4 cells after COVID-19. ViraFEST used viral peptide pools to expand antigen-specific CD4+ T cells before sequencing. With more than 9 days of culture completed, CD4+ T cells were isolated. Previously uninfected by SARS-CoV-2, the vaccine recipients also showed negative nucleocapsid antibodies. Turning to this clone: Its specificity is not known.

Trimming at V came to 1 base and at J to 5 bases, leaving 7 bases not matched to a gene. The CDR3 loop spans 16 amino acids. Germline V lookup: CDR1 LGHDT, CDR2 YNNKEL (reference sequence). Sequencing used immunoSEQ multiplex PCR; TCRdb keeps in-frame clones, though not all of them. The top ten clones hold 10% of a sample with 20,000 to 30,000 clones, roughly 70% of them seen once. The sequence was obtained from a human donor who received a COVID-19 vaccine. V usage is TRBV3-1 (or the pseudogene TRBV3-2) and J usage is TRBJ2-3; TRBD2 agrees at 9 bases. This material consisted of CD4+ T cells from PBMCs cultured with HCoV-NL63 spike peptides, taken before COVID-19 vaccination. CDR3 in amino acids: CASSQVLRGGQDTQYF. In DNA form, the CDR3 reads TGTGCCAGCAGCCAAGTGTTGCGGGGGGGCCAAGATACGCAGTATTTT.